This T cell receptor beta chain was found in a study of human T cells and chemical hapten exposure. About the research overall: Diphenylcyclopropenone, dosed weekly to the scalp, was given to patients throughout the roughly 23-week study.

Time point noted: pre-sensitization, week 0. Described treatment: therapeutic diphenylcyclopropenone sensitization with weekly scalp DPC. The library put unique molecular identifiers onto individual cDNA molecules. TCRdb ran MiXCR on the RACE reads and lists one entry per CDR3 protein. Of about 290,000 distinct CDR3 sequences detected, 7.5% to 9% appear once; the ten largest clones hold approximately 1.2%. This CDR3 comprises 14 residues. Unmatched junction bases numbered 3, after V lost 0 bases and J lost 7 bases. CDR1 and CDR2 from the germline V gene are SGDLS and YYNGEE. This TCR came from a young man with alopecia areata. Some clones in this sample may be carry-over from other donors' samples. This sample comprised whole blood, obtained in connection with sensitization to the hapten diphenylcyclopropenone (DPC). This chain links TRBV9 with TRBJ1-5; 8 nucleotides line up with TRBD1. In nucleotides, the CDR3 is TGTGCCAGCAGCGTAGCAGGGGGCGTACAGCCCCAGCATTTT. Its protein product is CASSVAGGVQPQHF.